The rows below give T cell receptor beta chains drawn from one sample of a study of identical twins. TCRdb itself ran the 5' RACE reads through MiXCR, one entry per CDR3 protein. The data contain about 790,000 distinct CDR3 sequences, roughly 18% of them singletons. These data were likewise used in another study, on T cells expressing NK-cell markers.

Material for sequencing was PBMCs. Source of these receptors: a woman under 30 in good health. Both conserved end residues are part of each CDR3. The order of the fields is V gene, D gene, J gene, clone size, CDR3 protein, CDR3 DNA. A D gene is named only where the DNA matches it firmly. The size field is filled for only some rows; it gives once, few, many or a size class.

v_call: TRBV12-2
d_call: -
j_call: TRBJ2-1
clone_size: -
cdr3_aa: CASRFRGPGIADNYNEQFF
cdr3_nt: TGTGCAAGTCGCTTCCGAGGCCCGGGGATCGCGGATAACTACAATGAGCAGTTCTTC

v_call: TRBV14
d_call: TRBD2
j_call: TRBJ2-1
clone_size: -
cdr3_aa: CASSQRLAGGSYNEQFF
cdr3_nt: TGTGCCAGCAGCCAACGACTAGCGGGAGGTTCCTACAATGAGCAGTTCTTC

v_call: TRBV12-3/TRBV12-4
d_call: -
j_call: TRBJ1-5
clone_size: few
cdr3_aa: CASSPGHQQPQHF
cdr3_nt: TGTGCCAGCAGTCCGGGACACCAGCAGCCCCAGCATTTT

v_call: TRBV5-1
d_call: TRBD2
j_call: TRBJ2-7
clone_size: few
cdr3_aa: CASSRGLAGVYEQYF
cdr3_nt: TGCGCCAGCAGTCGGGGACTAGCGGGAGTCTACGAGCAGTACTTC

v_call: TRBV12-3/TRBV12-4
d_call: TRBD1
j_call: TRBJ2-1
clone_size: few
cdr3_aa: CASSPPTGIPINEQFF
cdr3_nt: TGTGCCAGCAGTCCCCCGACAGGGATCCCAATCAATGAGCAGTTCTTC

v_call: TRBV20-1
d_call: -
j_call: TRBJ2-1
clone_size: -
cdr3_aa: CSATSGGGTYNEQFF
cdr3_nt: TGCAGTGCTACTTCTGGCGGTGGAACCTACAATGAGCAGTTCTTC

v_call: TRBV7-2
d_call: -
j_call: TRBJ1-1
clone_size: -
cdr3_aa: CASSLSPTMNTEAFF
cdr3_nt: TGTGCCAGCAGCTTATCGCCGACGATGAACACTGAAGCTTTCTTT

v_call: TRBV6-5
d_call: TRBD2
j_call: TRBJ2-2
clone_size: -
cdr3_aa: CASSYDGRAWTGELFF
cdr3_nt: TGTGCCAGCAGTTACGACGGGAGGGCCTGGACCGGGGAGCTGTTTTTT

v_call: TRBV11-1
d_call: -
j_call: TRBJ2-1
clone_size: -
cdr3_aa: CASSTTSRRVKAYNEQFF
cdr3_nt: TGTGCCAGCAGCACCACGTCGAGGAGGGTTAAGGCATACAATGAGCAGTTCTTC

v_call: TRBV29-1
d_call: -
j_call: TRBJ2-7
clone_size: -
cdr3_aa: CSVESNGAEQYF
cdr3_nt: TGCAGCGTTGAATCCAACGGGGCCGAGCAGTACTTC

v_call: TRBV12-3/TRBV12-4
d_call: TRBD2
j_call: TRBJ2-2
clone_size: few
cdr3_aa: CASSPLWASGNTGELFF
cdr3_nt: TGTGCCAGCAGTCCCTTGTGGGCTAGCGGGAACACCGGGGAGCTGTTTTTT

v_call: TRBV7-9
d_call: -
j_call: TRBJ1-6
clone_size: few
cdr3_aa: CASSAKSSYNSPLHF
cdr3_nt: TGTGCCAGCAGCGCCAAAAGCTCCTATAATTCACCCCTCCACTTT

v_call: TRBV29-1
d_call: -
j_call: TRBJ2-5
clone_size: many
cdr3_aa: CSVSVQSATGETQYF
cdr3_nt: TGCAGCGTTTCTGTACAGTCAGCGACCGGGGAGACCCAGTACTTC

v_call: TRBV7-9
d_call: TRBD1
j_call: TRBJ2-7
clone_size: -
cdr3_aa: CASSPSGTVSYEQYF
cdr3_nt: TGTGCCAGCAGCCCCTCTGGGACAGTCTCCTACGAGCAGTACTTC

v_call: TRBV12-3/TRBV12-4
d_call: TRBD1
j_call: TRBJ1-2
clone_size: -
cdr3_aa: CASSLPGQGIYGYTF
cdr3_nt: TGTGCCAGCAGTCTACCGGGACAGGGTATATATGGCTACACCTTC

v_call: TRBV12-3/TRBV12-4
d_call: TRBD2
j_call: TRBJ2-7
clone_size: few
cdr3_aa: CASSPGLAALSYEQYF
cdr3_nt: TGTGCCAGCAGTCCGGGACTAGCGGCACTCTCCTACGAGCAGTACTTC

v_call: TRBV12-3/TRBV12-4
d_call: TRBD2
j_call: TRBJ2-7
clone_size: few
cdr3_aa: CASSFGTSVTYEQYF
cdr3_nt: TGTGCCAGCAGTTTCGGGACTAGCGTCACCTACGAGCAGTACTTC

v_call: TRBV29-1
d_call: -
j_call: TRBJ1-1
clone_size: -
cdr3_aa: CSTRVVNTEAFF
cdr3_nt: TGCAGCACTCGAGTTGTGAACACTGAAGCTTTCTTT

v_call: TRBV12-3/TRBV12-4
d_call: TRBD1
j_call: TRBJ1-2
clone_size: -
cdr3_aa: CASSFKGQATF
cdr3_nt: TGTGCCAGCAGTTTCAAAGGACAGGCCACCTTC

v_call: TRBV7-6
d_call: TRBD1
j_call: TRBJ2-3
clone_size: many
cdr3_aa: CASRTGGTDTQYF
cdr3_nt: TGTGCCAGCAGGACAGGGGGCACAGATACGCAGTATTTT

v_call: TRBV2
d_call: -
j_call: TRBJ2-7
clone_size: -
cdr3_aa: CASSLPAGSHEQYF
cdr3_nt: TGTGCCAGCAGTCTTCCGGCAGGTTCGCACGAGCAGTACTTC

v_call: TRBV6-2/TRBV6-3
d_call: -
j_call: TRBJ1-1
clone_size: -
cdr3_aa: CASRGTSQRAEAFF
cdr3_nt: TGTGCCAGCAGGGGGACATCTCAACGCGCTGAAGCTTTCTTT

v_call: TRBV4-3
d_call: -
j_call: TRBJ2-1
clone_size: -
cdr3_aa: CASSQDGSGDEQFF
cdr3_nt: TGCGCCAGCAGCCAAGATGGTTCCGGAGATGAGCAGTTCTTC

v_call: TRBV4-2
d_call: -
j_call: TRBJ1-1
clone_size: many
cdr3_aa: CASSPELNRDMNTEAFF
cdr3_nt: TGTGCCAGCAGCCCGGAACTCAACAGGGACATGAACACTGAAGCTTTCTTT

v_call: TRBV4-2
d_call: -
j_call: TRBJ2-2
clone_size: -
cdr3_aa: CASSRGFYAGELFF
cdr3_nt: TGTGCCAGCAGCCGGGGTTTTTATGCCGGGGAGCTGTTTTTT

v_call: TRBV5-1
d_call: TRBD1
j_call: TRBJ2-5
clone_size: once
cdr3_aa: CASSWTGQGTQETQYF
cdr3_nt: TGCGCCAGCAGCTGGACCGGACAGGGGACGCAAGAGACCCAGTACTTC

v_call: TRBV7-9
d_call: -
j_call: TRBJ2-1
clone_size: few
cdr3_aa: CATDRRGVSYNEQFF
cdr3_nt: TGTGCCACAGACCGGAGGGGGGTGTCCTACAATGAGCAGTTCTTC

v_call: TRBV6-1
d_call: TRBD1
j_call: TRBJ2-2
clone_size: few
cdr3_aa: CASSAGTGALRGELFF
cdr3_nt: TGTGCCAGCAGTGCCGGGACAGGGGCACTACGCGGGGAGCTGTTTTTT